One sample yielded the 10 T cell receptor beta chains listed below, sequenced in a study of shared T cell receptors in the human thymus. The table came from immunoSEQ multiplex PCR; TCRdb's copy has only in-frame clones and leaves some out. The data show 650,000 to 950,000 clones, 75% to 90% seen once. The sample also formed part of further work on human thymus T cells.

Material for sequencing was thymocytes. The receptors derive from a girl under three years old with a congenital heart defect.

The gene calls are TRBV5-6 and TRBJ2-6; D not resolved. The CDR3 consists of 17 residues. V was trimmed by 4 bases and J by 0 bases, leaving 14 bases between them. Per germline, CDR1 SGHDT and CDR2 YYEEEE. CDR3: CASSPEPERSGANVLTF. The CDR3 nucleotides are TGTGCCAGCAGCCCCGAACCAGAACGCTCTGGGGCCAACGTCCTGACTTTC.

For the CDR3, the DNA is TGTGCCAGCAAGCTTGGAGAGGCAACTAATGAAAAACTGTTTTTT. Amino acids: CASKLGEATNEKLFF. The V call is TRBV6-5, the J call TRBJ1-4; D is unclear. CDR3 length: 15 residues. Trimming pared 7 bases from V and 0 bases from J, leaving 12 bases between. Per the germline V gene, CDR1 is MNHEY and CDR2 is SVGAGI.

This clone was counted a few times. The V gene is TRBV2, the J gene TRBJ2-3; no firm D call. Germline V gene sequence: CDR1 SNHLY, CDR2 FYNNEI. The ends were cut back, 7 bases at V and 0 bases at J, with 20 bases in the middle. The CDR3 loop spans 17 amino acids. CDR3 protein: CASTPTPLAFSTDTQYF. The CDR3 bases are TGTGCCAGCACACCTACTCCGCTCGCCTTTAGCACAGATACGCAGTATTTT.

V is TRBV7-9 and J is TRBJ1-1, with 7 bases matching TRBD1. CDR1 and CDR2 (germline): SEHNR, FQNEAQ (reference sequence). Trimming took 5 bases from V and 1 from J; bases not matched to a gene: 10. The CDR3 loop spans 16 amino acids. CDR3 sequence (DNA): TGTGCCAGCAGCGTGCGGAGGGGGCCTCCGAACACTGAAGCTTTCTTT. Encoded protein: CASSVRRGPPNTEAFF.

The chain couples TRBV6-5 to TRBJ1-6, with a possible D match to TRBD1 (5 bases). The CDR3 runs to 16 residues. From germline, CDR1 is MNHEY and CDR2 SVGAGI. V was clipped by 0 bases and J by 9 bases, with 15 bases between them. In nucleotides, the CDR3 is TGTGCCAGCAGTTACTCCGGCTGGCGGAGGGGTTCACCCCTCCACTTT. Translated: CASSYSGWRRGSPLHF.

The chain links TRBV27 to TRBJ1-5, with D possibly matching TRBD1 (6 bases). This CDR3 is 17 amino acids long. Germline values: CDR1 MNHEY, CDR2 SMNVEV (reference sequence). The ends were cut back, 0 bases at V and 1 base at J, with 13 bases in the middle. CDR3 amino acids: CASSLSDSRKSNQPQHF. CDR3 bases: TGTGCCAGCAGTTTATCGGACAGCCGTAAAAGCAATCAGCCCCAGCATTTT.

The genes are TRBV5-6 and TRBJ2-4; 7 nucleotides line up with TRBD1. Germline V gives CDR1 SGHDT, CDR2 YYEEEE. This CDR3 is built from 15 residues. With 4 bases clipped from V and 5 bases from J, the junction kept 9 bases outside the gene matches. The CDR3: CASSPTTGRENIQYF. CDR3 nucleotide sequence: TGTGCCAGCAGCCCTACGACAGGGCGAGAAAACATTCAGTACTTC.

This rearrangement joins TRBV20-1 to TRBJ2-5; D is unclear. Germline V gene lookup returns CDR1 DFQATT and CDR2 SNEGSKA (reference sequence). The V and J ends lost 4 bases and 5 bases respectively, with 5 bases between them. This CDR3 region has 10 residues. The DNA for the CDR3 is TGCAGTGCTACGAGGGAGACCCAGTACTTC. It encodes CSATRETQYF.

The table lists this clone with a count of one. The CDR3 here is CASRGRGEPYNEQFF. The CDR3, as DNA: TGTGCCAGCAGGGGACGGGGGGAGCCCTACAATGAGCAGTTCTTC. V is TRBV6-1 and J is TRBJ2-1, with 7 bases aligning to TRBD2. CDR1 is MNHNS and CDR2 is SASEGT in the germline V gene. CDR3 length: 15 amino acids. V shed 6 bases and J 2 bases; nucleotides not matched to a gene: 7.

This clone has only one observation. This chain uses TRBV6-1 with TRBJ1-5, with TRBD1 matching 10 bases. The V gene's germline CDR1 is MNHNS and CDR2 SASEGT. This CDR3 is built from 14 residues. Trimming at V came to 4 bases and at J to 6 bases, leaving 3 bases not matched to a gene. CDR3 protein: CASSGTGGGQPQHF. The CDR3, as DNA: TGTGCCAGCAGTGGGACAGGGGGGGGTCAGCCCCAGCATTTT.